This record concerns one TCR beta chain sequence. Its antigen is undetermined. V shed 0 bases and J shed 2 bases, with 23 bases lying between them. Germline CDR1 reads MGHRA; CDR2 reads YSYEKL. The CDR3 has 21 amino acids. This entry comes from a study of STAT5B mutations in CD4+ large granular lymphocyte leukemia. Study observations and caveats: 8/27 top patient clones versus 2/35 control clones were TRBV06-family.

The table came from immunoSEQ multiplex PCR; TCRdb's copy has only in-frame clones and leaves some out. The table includes around 23,000 clones, 82% detected once. Sequencing was performed on CD4+ T cells from blood buffy coats. This receptor was obtained from a human donor in good health. The genes are TRBV4-1 and TRBJ1-6; a weak D match, TRBD1 (5 bases). CDR3 in amino acids: CASSQDLLGVGQGPYNSPLHF. The CDR3 region has the DNA TGCGCCAGCAGCCAAGACTTGCTGGGTGTGGGTCAGGGCCCCTATAATTCACCCCTCCACTTT.